Below, 21 T cell receptor beta chains from the same sample are listed, as sequenced in a study of blood T cell repertoires in COVID-19. Assay used: immunoSEQ multiplex PCR; TCRdb lists only in-frame clones, some missing. The table shows some 380,000 clones, with 90% occurring only once. Sequenced sample: peripheral blood. These TCRs come from a man in his late teens or twenties with active or convalescent COVID-19.

This clone was recorded only once. The sample has other DNA sequences that encode this CDR3 too. The CDR3 region has the DNA TGTGCCAGCAGTCTGGATAGCGGGGGCTACAATGAGCAGTTCTTC. Protein product: CASSLDSGGYNEQFF. The chain employs TRBV7-3 and TRBJ2-1; TRBD2 matches 9 bases. Per germline, CDR1 SGHTA and CDR2 FQGTGA. The ends lost 6 bases at V and 3 bases at J; junction bases unmatched: 6. This CDR3 spans 15 amino acids.

V is TRBV10-3 and J is TRBJ2-3; 10 bases line up with TRBD1. The junction had 10 bases not matched to a gene; V was cut back by 6 bases and J by 4 bases. Germline lookup yields CDR1 ENHRY and CDR2 SYGVKD. This CDR3 spans 16 amino acids. The CDR3 nucleotides read TGTGCCATCAGAGGATACGGGACAGGGGTCCCAGATACGCAGTATTTT. This sequence encodes CAIRGYGTGVPDTQYF.

CDR3: CATSRGRDSSYNEQFF. The CDR3 DNA reads TGTGCCACCAGCAGAGGGAGGGACAGCTCCTACAATGAGCAGTTCTTC. The gene calls are TRBV15 and TRBJ2-1; tentatively, D is TRBD1 (7 bases). The germline V gene has CDR1 LNHNV and CDR2 YYDKDF (reference sequence). Trimming removed 1 base from V and 0 bases from J, with 10 bases in between. The CDR3 is 16 residues long.

The V and J genes are TRBV6-5 and TRBJ1-1; a possible D gene is TRBD1 (6 bases). The CDR3 extends over 14 amino acids. Per the germline V gene, CDR1 is MNHEY and CDR2 is SVGAGI. V gave up 6 bases and J gave up 1 base, with 12 bases separating them. CDR3 DNA: TGTGCCAGCAGGGGACACCCGTCGAACACTGAAGCTTTCTTT. Translating gives CASRGHPSNTEAFF.

The CDR3 is CASSPVVGGRGDTQYF. The CDR3 DNA is TGCGCCAGCAGCCCGGTCGTCGGCGGCCGCGGAGATACGCAGTATTTT. This chain uses TRBV5-1 with TRBJ2-3; no clear D. Trimming shortened V by 4 bases and J by 5 bases, and 20 bases separated the two germline ends. CDR1 is SGHRS, CDR2 YFSETQ, per germline. CDR3 length: 16 amino acids.

V usage is TRBV6-5 and J usage is TRBJ1-1; maybe TRBD1 (5 bases). With 10 bases removed from V and 5 bases from J, the gap between germline ends came to 17 bases. This CDR3 is built from 13 residues. Germline values: CDR1 MNHEY, CDR2 SVGAGI. This CDR3 is CATLGWGGTEAFF. The CDR3 DNA is TGTGCCACCCTCGGTTGGGGGGGGACTGAAGCTTTCTTT.

J is TRBJ2-3 and V is TRBV28; the D gene is possibly TRBD2 (5 bases). The CDR3 loop spans 14 amino acids. From germline, CDR1 is MDHEN and CDR2 SYDVKM. V shed 7 bases and J shed 8 bases, with 19 bases lying between them. The CDR3 region has the DNA TGTGCCAGCACCCCCCGGGGTAATTCGGCTACGCAGTATTTT. Translation: CASTPRGNSATQYF. The whole variable domain, filled in from reference TRBV28 and TRBJ2-3, reads DVKVTQSSRYLVKRTGEKVFLECVQDMDHENMFWYRQDPGLGLRLIYFSYDVKMKEKGDIPEGYSVSREKKERFSLILESASTNQTSMYLCASTPRGNSATQYFGPGTRLTVL.

V usage is TRBV27 and J usage is TRBJ1-2, with D perhaps matching TRBD1 (5 bases). The V gene's germline CDR1 is MNHEY and CDR2 SMNVEV (reference sequence). CDR3 length equals 14 residues. V was cut by 5 bases and J by 1 base, with 11 bases left in between. CDR3 loop: CASSPTASNYGYTF. The CDR3 DNA follows: TGTGCCAGCAGTCCGACAGCGAGTAACTATGGCTACACCTTC.

The chain links TRBV6-1 to TRBJ1-2, with 10 bases that match TRBD1. The CDR3 totals 14 residues. CDR1 and CDR2 (germline): MNHNS, SASEGT. J gave up 8 bases and V 0 bases, and 3 bases lay outside the gene matches. The DNA for the CDR3 is TGTGCCAGCAGTGAAGCGCGGGACAGGGGAGGCTACACCTTC. It codes for CASSEARDRGGYTF.

This sequence joins TRBV29-1 and TRBJ2-1; D is possibly TRBD1 (5 bases). Germline CDR1 reads SQVTM; CDR2 reads ANQGSEA. The CDR3 length is 11 residues. Between the trimmed V and J ends, which lost 3 bases and 7 bases, there was a span of 7 bases. CDR3 in amino acids: CSVETVNEQFF. The DNA of the CDR3 is TGCAGCGTTGAGACAGTAAATGAGCAGTTCTTC.

The V call is TRBV27, the J call TRBJ1-1; 8 bases map to TRBD1. The length of the CDR3 is 15 residues. Germline lookup yields CDR1 MNHEY and CDR2 SMNVEV (reference sequence). V lost 2 bases, J lost 0 bases, and 2 bases stayed unmatched. The CDR3 region is CASSLQGAVNTEAFF. For the CDR3, the DNA is TGTGCCAGCAGTTTACAGGGGGCGGTGAACACTGAAGCTTTCTTT.

The V and J genes are TRBV7-2 and TRBJ1-5, with TRBD1 identical over 10 bases. Germline loops: CDR1 SGHTA, CDR2 FQGNSA. With V trimmed by 5 bases and J by 0 bases, 10 bases remained unmatched. The CDR3 length is 18 residues. The CDR3: CASSPGTGVQNSNQPQHF. The DNA for the CDR3 is TGTGCCAGCAGCCCGGGGACAGGGGTACAGAATAGCAATCAGCCCCAGCATTTT.

A single count supports this clone. This chain links TRBV27 with TRBJ2-1; D is perhaps TRBD2 (5 bases). The CDR3 extends over 14 amino acids. The germline CDR1 and CDR2 sequences are MNHEY and SMNVEV (reference sequence). V lost 7 bases to trimming and J lost 3 bases, with 13 bases between them. DNA for the CDR3: TGTGCCAGCAAACGGGGTAGAGACTACAATGAGCAGTTCTTC. It is translated as CASKRGRDYNEQFF.

V and J are TRBV7-2 and TRBJ2-2; the D gene is possibly TRBD2 (5 bases). From germline, CDR1 is SGHTA and CDR2 FQGNSA. The CDR3 runs to 13 residues. The V gene lost 8 bases and the J gene lost 1 base, with 8 bases spanning the gap. The CDR3 loop reads CASLRENTGELFF. CDR3 nucleotides: TGTGCCAGCTTACGGGAGAACACCGGGGAGCTGTTTTTT.

This rearrangement joins TRBV12-3 or TRBV12-4 to TRBJ1-2; tentatively, D is TRBD1 (5 bases). This CDR3 is built from 13 residues. The V gene lost 4 bases and the J gene lost 4 bases, with 10 bases spanning the gap. This chain's CDR3 is CASSWRGAYGYTF. CDR3 nucleotide sequence: TGTGCCAGCAGTTGGCGGGGCGCCTATGGCTACACCTTC.

This clone was detected a few times. The J gene is TRBJ2-5, the V gene TRBV27; D is uncertain. The CDR3 spans 14 residues. Trimming left V 3 bases short and J 5 bases short, with 13 bases between. The germline CDR1 and CDR2 sequences are MNHEY and SMNVEV (reference sequence). CDR3 amino acids: CASSFRSTQETQYF. For the CDR3, the DNA is TGTGCCAGCAGTTTTCGTTCCACCCAGGAGACCCAGTACTTC.

The J gene is TRBJ2-1, the V gene TRBV27; TRBD1 aligns across 8 bases. The CDR3 sequence is 14 residues long. The V gene's germline CDR1 is MNHEY and CDR2 SMNVEV (reference sequence). Trimming removed 6 bases from V and 6 bases from J; junction bases left unmatched: 7. In DNA form, the CDR3 reads TGTGCCAGCAGCACAGGGGGGATTGGCAATGAGCAGTTCTTC. Encoded protein: CASSTGGIGNEQFF.

This chain uses TRBV7-6 with TRBJ2-7, with TRBD1 matching over 7 bases. The V gene end was trimmed by 8 bases and the J gene end by 2 bases; junction bases not matched to a gene: 6. The germline gives CDR1 SGHVS, CDR2 FNYEAQ. This CDR3 has 13 amino acids. CDR3 residues: CASGSGTAYEQYF. The CDR3 nucleotides are TGTGCCAGCGGTTCCGGGACAGCCTACGAGCAGTACTTC.

The CDR3, as DNA: TGTGCCAGCAGTCCGGGGGACCGGGGCTCATTCGAGCAGTACTTC. Its translation is CASSPGDRGSFEQYF. The genes are TRBV28 and TRBJ2-7, with a possible D match to TRBD2 (6 bases). From germline, CDR1 is MDHEN and CDR2 SYDVKM. CDR3 length: 15 amino acids. V was cut by 5 bases and J by 6 bases, with 20 bases left in between.

V usage is TRBV11-3 and J usage is TRBJ1-1, with TRBD1 matching over 10 bases. Germline CDR1 reads SGHNT; CDR2 reads YENEEA. With V trimmed by 4 bases and J by 5 bases, 4 bases remained unmatched. The CDR3 is made up of 14 amino acids. The chain's CDR3 is CASSSGTGVTEAFF. CDR3 in DNA: TGTGCCAGCAGCTCTGGGACAGGGGTAACTGAAGCTTTCTTT. The whole variable domain, remainder taken from reference TRBV11-3 and TRBJ1-1, is EAGVVQSPRYKIIEKKQPVAFWCNPISGHNTLYWYLQNLGQGPELLIRYENEEAVDDSQLPKDRFSAERLKGVDSTLKIQPAELGDSAVYLCASSSGTGVTEAFFGQGTRLTVV.

In regard to this clone: In the same sample, other DNA sequences code for this CDR3. V is TRBV28 and J is TRBJ1-1, with 7 bases matching TRBD1. Germline CDR1 and CDR2: MDHEN and SYDVKM. V dropped 4 bases and J dropped 6; count of bases not matched to a gene: 2. CDR3 length: 12 amino acids. The chain's CDR3 is CASSSTGAEAFF. CDR3 nucleotide sequence: TGTGCCAGCAGTTCAACAGGGGCTGAAGCTTTCTTT.